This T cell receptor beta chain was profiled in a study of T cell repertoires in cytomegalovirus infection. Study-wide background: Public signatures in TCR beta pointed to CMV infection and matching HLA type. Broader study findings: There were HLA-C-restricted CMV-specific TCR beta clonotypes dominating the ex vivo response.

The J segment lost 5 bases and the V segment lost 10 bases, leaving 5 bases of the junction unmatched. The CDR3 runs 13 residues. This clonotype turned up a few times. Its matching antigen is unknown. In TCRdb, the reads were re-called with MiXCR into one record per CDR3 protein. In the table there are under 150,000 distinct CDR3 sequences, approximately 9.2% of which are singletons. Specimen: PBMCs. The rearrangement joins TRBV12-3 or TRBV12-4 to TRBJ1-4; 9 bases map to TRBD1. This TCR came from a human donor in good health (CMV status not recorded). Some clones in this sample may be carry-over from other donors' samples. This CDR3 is CATTGGRNEKLFF. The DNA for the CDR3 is TGTGCCACGACAGGGGGAAGGAATGAAAAACTGTTTTTT.